This T cell receptor beta chain was captured by sequencing in a study of blood T cell repertoires in COVID-19. Study-wide context: Whether acute or convalescent, the COVID-19 samples came from the United States, Italy and Spain. Sample material is recorded as cDNA or gDNA derived from T cells, B-cell-depleted T cells, or PBMCs.

V was cut by 5 bases and J by 3 bases, with 19 bases left in between. The CDR3 is 16 residues long. Germline V gene data show CDR1 as LGHNA and CDR2 as YNFKEQ. Per the study methods: Cell counts per sample came from amplifying reference gene primers. Only in-frame clones appear in the TCRdb table, and some are missing; sequencing was by immunoSEQ multiplex PCR. V and J calls and clone size are given by that table; D and trimming were obtained from the DNA. The data show some 130,000 clones, with approximately 88% seen just once and around 12% held by the top ten. Sequencing used peripheral blood. The chain couples TRBV4-2 to TRBJ1-1; D not resolved. The TCR was taken from a woman under 40 who had recovered from COVID-19. CDR3 protein: CASSDFTVLADTEAFF. CDR3 DNA: TGTGCCAGCAGCGACTTCACCGTTTTGGCGGACACTGAAGCTTTCTTT.